Listed here are 31 T cell receptor beta chains from one sample, sequenced in a study of cytomegalovirus exposure and HLA in healthy donors. With 60 Vbeta and 13 Jbeta primers, the PCR was carried out. Sequenced by immunoSEQ multiplex PCR; TCRdb stores in-frame clones only, minus some. In the table there are about 130,000 clones, about 79% of which are singletons. Sequencing input: PBMCs. The source of these receptors is a man between 18 and 35 years old in good health and CMV-seronegative.

The chain carries TRBV30 and TRBJ2-1; D unresolved. Deletions cut 1 base from V and 8 bases from J, with 6 bases between. CDR1 and CDR2 from the germline V gene are GTSNPN and SVGIG (reference sequence). This CDR3 is built from 11 residues. DNA of the CDR3: TGTGCCTGGAGTGCCCTCCATGAGCAGTTCTTC. Amino acids: CAWSALHEQFF.

The chain recombines TRBV19 with TRBJ2-1; 11 positions agree with TRBD2. Trimming cost V 1 base and J 3 bases; bases outside gene matches: 8. The CDR3 spans 18 residues. Germline CDR1 and CDR2: LNHDA and SQIVND (reference sequence). The CDR3 reads CASSIGGLAGGLYNEQFF. The CDR3 DNA is TGTGCCAGTAGTATAGGAGGTCTAGCGGGAGGTCTCTACAATGAGCAGTTCTTC. Based on the CDR3 plus reference TRBV19 and TRBJ2-1, the full variable domain is DGGITQSPKYLFRKEGQNVTLSCEQNLNHDAMYWYRQDPGQGLRLIYYSQIVNDFQKGDIAEGYSVSREKKESFPLTVTSAQKNPTAFYLCASSIGGLAGGLYNEQFFGPGTRLTVL.

This chain connects TRBV18 to TRBJ2-7, with 7 bases lining up with TRBD2. Germline CDR1 and CDR2: KGHSH and LQKENI. The CDR3 length is 14 residues. Trimming took 5 bases from V and 5 from J; bases not matched to a gene: 9. The CDR3 is CASSTRLAGDEQYF. CDR3 nucleotides: TGTGCCAGCTCAACACGACTAGCAGGCGACGAGCAGTACTTC.

The rearrangement uses TRBV15 and TRBJ2-5; D uncertain. Germline CDR1 reads LNHNV; CDR2 reads YYDKDF (reference sequence). This CDR3 region has 12 residues. V was shortened by 5 bases and J by 2 bases, with 6 bases between the two germline ends. Written as DNA, the CDR3 is TGTGCCACCAGCGCGCGACAAGAGACCCAGTACTTC. Protein product: CATSARQETQYF.

This clone was counted a single time. The chain carries TRBV2 and TRBJ2-7; 9 bases fit TRBD1. V lost 5 bases to trimming and J lost 3 bases; unmatched junction nucleotides: 8. CDR1 is SNHLY and CDR2 is FYNNEI in the germline V gene. The CDR3 sequence is 15 residues long. The CDR3 loop reads CASSPGGQGFYEQYF. CDR3 nucleotide sequence: TGTGCCAGCAGTCCGGGGGGACAGGGTTTCTACGAGCAGTACTTC.

The chain couples TRBV9 to TRBJ1-5, with a possible D match to TRBD1 (6 bases). The CDR3 spans 14 residues. The germline V and J ends were trimmed by 0 bases and 3 bases, with 7 bases remaining between them. In germline, CDR1 is SGDLS, CDR2 YYNGEE. The DNA of the CDR3 is TGTGCCAGCAGCGTAGGACAGGTCAATCAGCCCCAGCATTTT. Translated: CASSVGQVNQPQHF. The entire variable domain, with the rest obtained from reference TRBV9 and TRBJ1-5, is as follows: DSGVTQTPKHLITATGQRVTLRCSPRSGDLSVYWYQQSLDQGLQFLIQYYNGEERAKGNILERFSAQQFPDLHSELNLSSLELGDSALYFCASSVGQVNQPQHFGDGTRLSIL.

This chain links TRBV18 with TRBJ1-1; 9 nucleotides line up with TRBD1. V was pared by 4 bases and J by 4 bases, with 10 bases of the junction left unmatched. The CDR3 loop spans 16 amino acids. Germline CDR1 is KGHSH and CDR2 is LQKENI. CDR3 DNA sequence: TGTGCCAGCTCACAGACAGGGGGACCCGAGGTCACTGAAGCTTTCTTT. This encodes CASSQTGGPEVTEAFF. The complete variable domain, with remaining parts taken from reference TRBV18 and TRBJ1-1, reads NAGVMQNPRHLVRRRGQEARLRCSPMKGHSHVYWYRQLPEEGLKFMVYLQKENIIDESGMPKERFSAEFPKEGPSILRIQQVVRGDSAAYFCASSQTGGPEVTEAFFGQGTRLTVV.

V and J are TRBV10-2 and TRBJ1-2, with 9 bases identical to TRBD1. V gave up 3 bases and J gave up 7 bases; unmatched junction bases: 9. Germline V lookup: CDR1 WSHSY, CDR2 SAAADI. This CDR3 has 15 amino acids. The CDR3: CASSDFGDRVCGYTF. The CDR3 nucleotides read TGCGCCAGCAGTGATTTCGGGGACAGGGTTTGTGGCTACACCTTC.

This chain links TRBV7-2 with TRBJ1-6; D is unresolved. The CDR3 contains 18 residues. The V end was cut by 2 bases, the J end by 0 bases, with 14 bases between. Germline assignment: CDR1 SGHTA and CDR2 FQGNSA. Here the CDR3 reads CASSLRGQTSSYNSPLHF. In DNA form, the CDR3 reads TGTGCCAGCAGCTTAAGAGGCCAAACAAGCTCCTATAATTCACCCCTCCACTTT.

The V and J genes are TRBV5-5 and TRBJ2-3; 8 positions match TRBD2. The CDR3 has 17 residues. Unmatched junction bases numbered 14, after V lost 2 bases and J lost 6 bases. Germline V gene lookup returns CDR1 SGHKS and CDR2 YYEKEE (reference sequence). The CDR3 loop is CASSFPLASGPLDTQYF. CDR3 bases: TGTGCCAGCAGCTTCCCGTTGGCTAGCGGGCCCCTCGATACGCAGTATTTT.

The V gene is TRBV2, the J gene TRBJ2-7, with TRBD2 matching over 8 bases. The CDR3 contains 16 residues. Germline assignment: CDR1 SNHLY and CDR2 FYNNEI. Trimming cost V 1 base and J 2 bases; bases outside gene matches: 7. CDR3 coding DNA: TGTGCCAGCAGTGAAGGGGTCGGGAGGGCCACCTACGAGCAGTACTTC. This translates into CASSEGVGRATYEQYF.

This clone was observed once. The chain combines TRBV19 with TRBJ2-2, with a possible D match to TRBD2 (6 bases). CDR1 LNHDA and CDR2 SQIVND come from the germline V gene (reference sequence). The V and J ends lost 5 bases and 4 bases respectively, with 14 bases between them. The CDR3 is made up of 15 amino acids. CDR3 in DNA: TGTGCCAGTAGTCCCCTGCGGACTACCACCGGGGAGCTGTTTTTT. Encoded protein: CASSPLRTTTGELFF.

V and J are TRBV2 and TRBJ1-1; D gene ambiguous. The CDR3 loop spans 13 amino acids. V shed 2 bases and J shed 7 bases, with 11 bases lying between them. The germline V gene has CDR1 SNHLY and CDR2 FYNNEI. CDR3: CASSEIEGIEAFF. In DNA, the CDR3 is TGTGCCAGCAGTGAAATTGAGGGCATTGAAGCTTTCTTT.

This clone was recorded once. This chain links TRBV6-5 with TRBJ2-5; 8 positions match TRBD1. Germline V gives CDR1 MNHEY, CDR2 SVGAGI. V lost 2 bases and J lost 5; bases outside the gene matches: 7. The CDR3 has 15 amino acids. Written as DNA, the CDR3 is TGTGCCAGCAGTTACGACAGGGGAGACGGCGAGACCCAGTACTTC. Translating it yields CASSYDRGDGETQYF.

CDR3 nucleotide sequence: TGTGCCAGCAGCGTAGCGGCTGGCGGGAGGGAGTACGAGCAGTACTTC. It is translated as CASSVAAGGREYEQYF. This chain connects TRBV9 to TRBJ2-7; 9 bases match TRBD2. Trimming took 0 bases from V and 4 from J; bases not matched to a gene: 8. CDR3 length: 16 amino acids. Germline V lookup: CDR1 SGDLS, CDR2 YYNGEE.

The rearrangement uses TRBV13 and TRBJ2-3, with no clear D. The CDR3 extends over 15 amino acids. Germline loops: CDR1 PRHDT, CDR2 FYEKMQ (reference sequence). Trimming removed 0 bases from V and 4 bases from J, with 11 bases in between. The CDR3 sequence: CASSLGLVGSDTQYF. The CDR3 bases are TGTGCCAGCAGCTTAGGGCTAGTTGGTTCAGATACGCAGTATTTT. Based on the CDR3 plus reference TRBV13 and TRBJ2-3, the full variable domain is AAGVIQSPRHLIKEKRETATLKCYPIPRHDTVYWYQQGPGQDPQFLISFYEKMQSDKGSIPDRFSAQQFSDYHSELNMSSLELGDSALYFCASSLGLVGSDTQYFGPGTRLTVL.

The chain carries TRBV18 and TRBJ2-7, with D perhaps matching TRBD1 (6 bases). CDR1 is KGHSH and CDR2 is LQKENI in the germline V gene. The V end lost 0 bases, the J end lost 2 bases, and 11 bases lay between the germline ends. The CDR3 sequence is 15 residues long. CDR3 region: CASSPPGGSPYEQYF. In DNA, the CDR3 is TGTGCCAGCTCACCACCAGGGGGTTCTCCCTACGAGCAGTACTTC.

The rearrangement joins TRBV18 to TRBJ1-6; D gene ambiguous. The CDR3 is made up of 13 amino acids. Germline CDR1 KGHSH, CDR2 LQKENI. Trimming removed 9 bases from V and 0 bases from J, with 6 bases in between. This CDR3 reads CASKSSYNSPLHF. DNA for the CDR3: TGTGCCAGTAAGAGCTCCTATAATTCACCCCTCCACTTT.

The rearrangement joins TRBV6-1 to TRBJ2-1, with 11 bases aligning to TRBD2. CDR1 is MNHNS, CDR2 SASEGT, per germline. The ends lost 4 bases at V and 4 bases at J; junction bases unmatched: 9. CDR3 length: 17 residues. The CDR3 DNA is TGTGCCAGCAGTGCTTTGGCCGGGACTAGCGGATACAATGAGCAGTTCTTC. Translated: CASSALAGTSGYNEQFF.

The rearrangement links TRBV7-3 to TRBJ2-5, with a tentative D call TRBD1 (5 bases). The CDR3 has 16 amino acids. V was shortened by 5 bases and J by 4 bases, with 20 bases between the two germline ends. Germline V gene lookup returns CDR1 SGHTA and CDR2 FQGTGA. In nucleotides, the CDR3 is TGTGCCAGCAGCCCAAGACCGGGTCTACAGGCAGAGACCCAGTACTTC. It is translated as CASSPRPGLQAETQYF.

The CDR3 reads CASSSGLAAYNEQFF. The CDR3, as DNA: TGTGCCAGCAGCTCGGGACTAGCGGCCTACAATGAGCAGTTCTTC. The V and J genes are TRBV11-2 and TRBJ2-1; 11 nucleotides agree with TRBD2. The V segment lost 4 bases and the J segment 2 bases; nucleotides outside the gene matches: 1. Germline V gene lookup returns CDR1 SGHAT and CDR2 FQNNGV. The CDR3 length is 15 residues.

This clone occurred a few times. J is TRBJ1-1 and V is TRBV28; D not resolved. The CDR3 sequence is 14 residues long. CDR1 and CDR2 from the germline V gene are MDHEN and SYDVKM. V lost 1 base, J lost 2 bases, and 8 bases lay in between. The CDR3 loop reads CASSLSYGNTEAFF. CDR3 in DNA: TGTGCCAGCAGTTTATCGTACGGTAACACTGAAGCTTTCTTT.

This clone came up a few times. CDR3 in amino acids: CASSLGTGTEAFF. The CDR3 nucleotides read TGTGCCAGCAGCCTGGGGACAGGGACTGAAGCTTTCTTT. The rearrangement uses TRBV7-2 and TRBJ1-1; 9 bases align to TRBD1. The V gene's germline CDR1 is SGHTA and CDR2 FQGNSA. The CDR3 has 13 residues. V was pared by 5 bases and J by 5 bases, with 3 bases of the junction left unmatched.

The gene calls are TRBV14 and TRBJ1-6; D remains unclear. Trimming removed 2 bases from V and 13 bases from J, with 9 bases in between. CDR3 length equals 12 residues. Germline CDR1 SGHDN, CDR2 FVKESK. This chain's CDR3 is CASSQTTVPLHF. In nucleotides, the CDR3 is TGTGCCAGCAGCCAAACCACAGTTCCCCTCCACTTT.

The chain combines TRBV19 with TRBJ2-3; 15 nucleotides line up with TRBD2. The length of the CDR3 is 19 residues. Per germline, CDR1 LNHDA and CDR2 SQIVND (reference sequence). Trimming took 5 bases from V and 0 from J; bases not matched to a gene: 9. In DNA form, the CDR3 reads TGTGCCAGTAGTGTTCCCGACGGGACTAGCGGGAGGAGCACAGATACGCAGTATTTT. As protein: CASSVPDGTSGRSTDTQYF. Variable domain in full (rest from reference TRBV19 and TRBJ2-3): DGGITQSPKYLFRKEGQNVTLSCEQNLNHDAMYWYRQDPGQGLRLIYYSQIVNDFQKGDIAEGYSVSREKKESFPLTVTSAQKNPTAFYLCASSVPDGTSGRSTDTQYFGPGTRLTVL.

V is TRBV5-4 and J is TRBJ2-5; TRBD2 might be the D (6 bases). Per germline, CDR1 SGHNT and CDR2 YYREEE (reference sequence). Trimming removed 4 bases at V and 2 bases at J, with 18 bases between. This CDR3 is 16 amino acids long. CDR3 loop: CASSLGTFPRQETQYF. CDR3 nucleotide sequence: TGTGCCAGCAGCCTAGGGACTTTTCCCCGACAAGAGACCCAGTACTTC.

V usage is TRBV15 and J usage is TRBJ1-1; D possibly corresponds to TRBD1 (5 bases). V was trimmed by 4 bases and J by 3 bases, leaving 12 bases between them. Germline values: CDR1 LNHNV, CDR2 YYDKDF (reference sequence). The CDR3 spans 14 residues. The CDR3 DNA sequence: TGTGCCACCAGCAAAGGAACCAGGGACACTGAAGCTTTCTTT. It codes for CATSKGTRDTEAFF.

The chain couples TRBV7-9 to TRBJ2-7; 8 bases are shared with TRBD2. Germline trimming cut 1 base from V and 5 bases from J; bases unmatched to any gene: 7. Germline V gene sequence: CDR1 SEHNR, CDR2 FQNEAQ (reference sequence). The CDR3 is 15 amino acids. The CDR3 loop reads CASSLVPAGANEQYF. Written as DNA, the CDR3 is TGTGCCAGCAGCTTAGTTCCAGCGGGAGCAAACGAGCAGTACTTC.

The chain joins TRBV5-1 to TRBJ2-1; 7 bases line up with TRBD2. Germline CDR1 is SGHRS and CDR2 is YFSETQ. With 4 bases clipped from V and 6 bases from J, the junction kept 13 bases outside the gene matches. The CDR3 has 16 residues. CDR3 sequence reads: CASSPGDAGVGNEQFF. As DNA, the CDR3 is TGCGCCAGCAGCCCCGGGGATGCGGGAGTAGGCAATGAGCAGTTCTTC.

This chain connects TRBV27 to TRBJ2-7; 10 bases are a match to TRBD1. CDR1 and CDR2 (germline): MNHEY, SMNVEV (reference sequence). Trimming removed 5 bases from V and 2 bases from J; junction bases left unmatched: 12. There are 17 residues in the CDR3. In DNA form, the CDR3 reads TGTGCCAGCAGTCCGTTTAAGTGGGACAGGGGAGCCTACGAGCAGTACTTC. Protein sequence: CASSPFKWDRGAYEQYF.

The chain employs TRBV27 and TRBJ2-1, with D perhaps matching TRBD1 (6 bases). Germline V lookup: CDR1 MNHEY, CDR2 SMNVEV (reference sequence). Trimming stripped 5 bases from V and 6 bases from J, with 14 bases between. The CDR3 runs 14 residues. CDR3 DNA sequence: TGTGCCAGCAGTCTCAGGGGTCCGGGCAATGAGCAGTTCTTC. It codes for CASSLRGPGNEQFF.